This passage covers 2 T cell receptor beta chains from one sample sequenced in a study of tumor and adjacent non-tumor tissue in lung cancer. RNA was extracted from bulk tissue without any cell sorting. This non-tumor lung sample came from over 3 cm beyond the tumor edge. Three rounds of nested PCR, following a modified ARM-PCR protocol, produced the TCRbeta library. TCRdb called the multiplex PCR reads again in MiXCR, with one record for every CDR3 protein. The sample lists about 86,000 distinct CDR3 sequences, 76% seen once, with just over 20% in the top ten. The sequenced sample was distant non-tumor lung tissue. Every receptor here comes from a woman aged 45-59 years with non-small cell lung cancer.

As regards this clonotype: A read error is likely, as this CDR3 ends without the conserved phenylalanine or tryptophan. The V call is TRBV30, the J call TRBJ2-7, with D uncertain. The CDR3 has 12 residues. CDR1 is GTSNPN and CDR2 is SVGIG in the germline V gene (reference sequence). CDR3 amino acids: CVWTERVNEQYS. CDR3 bases: TGTGTCTGGACGGAAAGGGTTAACGAGCAGTACTCC.

This clonotype was recorded many times. The rearrangement joins TRBV28 to TRBJ2-5, with 7 bases identical to TRBD1. The CDR3 has 13 amino acids. CDR1 and CDR2 (germline): MDHEN, SYDVKM. V lost 6 bases to trimming and J lost 5 bases; unmatched junction nucleotides: 6. CDR3 DNA: TGTGCCAGCAGGCGACAGGGAATGGAGACCCAGTACTTC. Translation gives CASRRQGMETQYF.